Listed here are 4 T cell receptor beta chains from one sample, sequenced in a study of CD8+ T cells in alopecia areata. RNA extraction was followed by reverse transcription into cDNA, which acted as the sequencing template. Here immunoSEQ multiplex PCR was the method, and the copy in TCRdb shows in-frame clones only, minus some. The data show 150,000 to 200,000 clones, 50% to 65% seen once. The sequenced sample consisted of CD4+ T cells sorted from blood. Source of these receptors: a human donor in good health.

In this sample, this clone turned up a few times. The V gene is TRBV29-1, the J gene TRBJ2-5; D may be TRBD1 (5 bases). The CDR3 covers 12 residues. CDR1 and CDR2 from the germline V gene are SQVTM and ANQGSEA. V lost 7 bases and J lost 5, with 14 bases in between. In nucleotides, the CDR3 is TGCAGCGCCGCTCTCCCAGGGGAGACCCAGTACTTC. This sequence encodes CSAALPGETQYF.

V usage is TRBV6-5 and J usage is TRBJ2-2; no firm D call. The germline CDR1 and CDR2 sequences are MNHEY and SVGAGI. The CDR3 spans 12 residues. V lost 8 bases, J lost 0 bases, and 4 bases lay in between. The CDR3: CASRANTGELFF. DNA for the CDR3: TGTGCCAGCCGGGCGAACACCGGGGAGCTGTTTTTT.

This chain connects TRBV2 to TRBJ1-1; D is undetermined. V shed 2 bases and J shed 5 bases, with 6 bases lying between them. The CDR3 runs to 12 residues. Germline lookup yields CDR1 SNHLY and CDR2 FYNNEI. The CDR3 spells CASSETGTEAFF. CDR3 in DNA: TGTGCCAGCAGTGAAACTGGGACTGAAGCTTTCTTT.

This rearrangement joins TRBV14 to TRBJ1-2; D ambiguous. V shed 4 bases and J shed 1 base, with 10 bases lying between them. The CDR3 is 14 residues long. Germline V gene data show CDR1 as SGHDN and CDR2 as FVKESK. This CDR3 reads CASSRGPFNYGYTF. In DNA, the CDR3 is TGTGCCAGCAGCCGCGGACCGTTTAACTATGGCTACACCTTC.